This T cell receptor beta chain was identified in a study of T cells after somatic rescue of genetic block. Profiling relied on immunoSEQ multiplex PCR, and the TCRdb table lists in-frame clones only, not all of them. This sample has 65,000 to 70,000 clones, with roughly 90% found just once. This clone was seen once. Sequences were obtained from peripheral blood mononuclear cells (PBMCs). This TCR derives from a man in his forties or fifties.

This chain's CDR3 is CASRRQATDTQYF. The DNA of the CDR3 is TGTGCCAGCAGAAGACAGGCCACAGATACGCAGTATTTT. This chain connects TRBV5-6 to TRBJ2-3; tentative D call: TRBD1 (6 bases). Germline CDR1 reads SGHDT; CDR2 reads YYEEEE. The V gene lost 5 bases and the J gene lost 2 bases, with 9 bases spanning the gap. The CDR3 consists of 13 residues.